This TCR beta chain was sequenced in a study of cytomegalovirus exposure and HLA in healthy donors. Study context: The 90 to 150 validation repertoires and the roughly 680 first-cohort repertoires shared a platform, a later analysis reported.

A remark on this clone: Its antigen is not identified.

Here immunoSEQ multiplex PCR was the method, and the copy in TCRdb shows in-frame clones only, minus some. This sample yields some 76,000 clones, of which approximately 94% are seen a single time; approximately 3.6% belongs to the top ten. Study findings and constraints: Overall, approximately 150 TCR beta chains were annotated as cytomegalovirus-associated.

Germline V gene data show CDR1 as SGHTA and CDR2 as FQGNSA. This CDR3 comprises 15 residues. V lost 1 base, J lost 0 bases, and 8 bases lay in between. The TCR was taken from a woman younger than 30 in good health and CMV-seropositive. The chain links TRBV7-2 to TRBJ2-3; D gene unclear. Sequencing input: PBMCs. In nucleotides, the CDR3 is TGTGCCAGCAGCTTAGACGGCGGTAGCACAGATACGCAGTATTTT. Encoded protein: CASSLDGGSTDTQYF.